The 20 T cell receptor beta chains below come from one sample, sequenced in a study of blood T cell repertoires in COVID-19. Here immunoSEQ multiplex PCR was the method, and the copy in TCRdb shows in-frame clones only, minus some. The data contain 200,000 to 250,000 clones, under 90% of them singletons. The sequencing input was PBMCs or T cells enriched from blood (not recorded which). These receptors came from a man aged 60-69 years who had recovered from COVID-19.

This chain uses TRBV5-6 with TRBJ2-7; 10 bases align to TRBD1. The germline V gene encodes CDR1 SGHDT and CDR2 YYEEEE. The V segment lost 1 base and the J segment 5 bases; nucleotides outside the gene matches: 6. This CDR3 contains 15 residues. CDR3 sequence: CASSLIDRGLNEQYF. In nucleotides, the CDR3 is TGTGCCAGCAGCTTGATAGACAGGGGGCTCAACGAGCAGTACTTC. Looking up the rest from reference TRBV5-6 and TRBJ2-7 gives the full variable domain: DAGVTQSPTHLIKTRGQQVTLRCSPKSGHDTVSWYQQALGQGPQFIFQYYEEEERQRGNFPDRFSGHQFPNYSSELNVNALLLGDSALYLCASSLIDRGLNEQYFGPGTRLTVT.

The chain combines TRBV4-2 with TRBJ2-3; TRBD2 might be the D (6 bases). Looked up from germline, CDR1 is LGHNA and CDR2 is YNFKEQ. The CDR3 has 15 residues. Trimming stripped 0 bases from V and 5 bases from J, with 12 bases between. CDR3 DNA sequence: TGTGCCAGCAGCCAAGAACCCACCGGGGGAGATACGCAGTATTTT. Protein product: CASSQEPTGGDTQYF.

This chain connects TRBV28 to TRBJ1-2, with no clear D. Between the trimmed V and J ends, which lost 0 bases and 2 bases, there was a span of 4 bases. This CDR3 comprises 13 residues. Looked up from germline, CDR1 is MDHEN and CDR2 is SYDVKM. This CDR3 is CASSLWENYGYTF. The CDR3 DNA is TGTGCCAGCAGTTTATGGGAGAACTATGGCTACACCTTC.

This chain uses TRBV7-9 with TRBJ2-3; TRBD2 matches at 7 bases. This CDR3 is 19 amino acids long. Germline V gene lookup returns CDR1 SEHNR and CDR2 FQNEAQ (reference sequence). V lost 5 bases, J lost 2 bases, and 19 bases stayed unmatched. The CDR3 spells CASSKYSLSGIRLTDTQYF. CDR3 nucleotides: TGTGCCAGCAGCAAGTACTCCTTAAGCGGGATACGACTCACAGATACGCAGTATTTT.

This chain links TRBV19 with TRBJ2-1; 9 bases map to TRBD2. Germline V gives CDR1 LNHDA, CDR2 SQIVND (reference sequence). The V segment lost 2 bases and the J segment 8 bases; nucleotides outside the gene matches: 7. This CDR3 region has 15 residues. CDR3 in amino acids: CASSISLAGIDEQFF. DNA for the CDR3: TGTGCCAGTAGTATAAGCCTAGCGGGGATCGATGAGCAGTTCTTC.

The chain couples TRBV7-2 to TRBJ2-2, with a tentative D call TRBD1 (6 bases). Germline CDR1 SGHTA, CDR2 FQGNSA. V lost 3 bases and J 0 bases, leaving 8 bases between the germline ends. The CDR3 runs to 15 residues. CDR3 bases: TGTGCCAGCAGCTTCGGGACACCGAACACCGGGGAGCTGTTTTTT. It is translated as CASSFGTPNTGELFF.

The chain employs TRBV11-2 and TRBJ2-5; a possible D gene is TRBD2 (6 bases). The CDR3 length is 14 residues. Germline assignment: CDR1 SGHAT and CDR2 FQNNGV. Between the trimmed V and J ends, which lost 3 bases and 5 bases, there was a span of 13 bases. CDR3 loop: CASSFGGAGETQYF. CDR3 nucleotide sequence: TGTGCCAGCAGCTTTGGCGGGGCAGGGGAGACCCAGTACTTC.

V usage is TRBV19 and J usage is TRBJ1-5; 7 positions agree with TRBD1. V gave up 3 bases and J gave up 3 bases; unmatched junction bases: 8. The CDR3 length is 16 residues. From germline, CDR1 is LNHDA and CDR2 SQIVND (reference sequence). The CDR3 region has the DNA TGTGCCAGTAGTATTTGGAATAGGGGGCTCAATCAGCCCCAGCATTTT. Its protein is CASSIWNRGLNQPQHF.

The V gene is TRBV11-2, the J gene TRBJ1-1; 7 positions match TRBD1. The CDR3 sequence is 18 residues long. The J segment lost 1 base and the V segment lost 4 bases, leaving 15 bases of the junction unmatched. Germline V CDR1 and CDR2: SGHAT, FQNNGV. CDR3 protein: CASSSFPPREGANTEAFF. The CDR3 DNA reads TGTGCCAGCAGCTCCTTTCCCCCCCGTGAGGGGGCGAACACTGAAGCTTTCTTT.

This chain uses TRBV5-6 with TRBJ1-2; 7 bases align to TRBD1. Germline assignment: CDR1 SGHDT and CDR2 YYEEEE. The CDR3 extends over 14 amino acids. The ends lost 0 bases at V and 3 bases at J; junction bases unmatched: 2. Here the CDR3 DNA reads TGTGCCAGCAGCTTGGCGGGACAGTACTATGGCTACACCTTC. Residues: CASSLAGQYYGYTF.

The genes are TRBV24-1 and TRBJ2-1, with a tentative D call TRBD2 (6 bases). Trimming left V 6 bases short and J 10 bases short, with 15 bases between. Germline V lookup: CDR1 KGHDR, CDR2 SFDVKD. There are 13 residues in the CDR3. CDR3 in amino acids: CATSNRRAGEQFF. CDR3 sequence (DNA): TGTGCCACCAGTAACCGCAGGGCGGGGGAGCAGTTCTTC.

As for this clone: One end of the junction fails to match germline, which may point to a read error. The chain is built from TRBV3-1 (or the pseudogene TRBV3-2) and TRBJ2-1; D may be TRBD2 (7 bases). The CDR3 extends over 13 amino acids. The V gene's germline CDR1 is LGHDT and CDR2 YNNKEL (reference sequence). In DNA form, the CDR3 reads TGTGCCAGCAGCCAAACGGTGTGGGGGGGCCGGGTCTTC. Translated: CASSQTVWGGRVF.

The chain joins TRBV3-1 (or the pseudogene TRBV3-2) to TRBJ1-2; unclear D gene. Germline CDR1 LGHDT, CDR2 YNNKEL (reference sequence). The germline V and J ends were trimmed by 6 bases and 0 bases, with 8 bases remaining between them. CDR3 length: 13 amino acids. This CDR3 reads CASSSGTNYGYTF. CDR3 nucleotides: TGTGCCAGCAGTTCCGGGACTAACTATGGCTACACCTTC.

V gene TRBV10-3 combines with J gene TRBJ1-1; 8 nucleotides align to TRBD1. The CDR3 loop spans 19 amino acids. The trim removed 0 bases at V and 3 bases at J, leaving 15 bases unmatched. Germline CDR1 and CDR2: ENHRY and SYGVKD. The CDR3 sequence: CAISESEQQGALGDTEAFF. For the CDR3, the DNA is TGTGCCATCAGTGAGTCGGAGCAGCAGGGGGCGCTTGGGGACACTGAAGCTTTCTTT.

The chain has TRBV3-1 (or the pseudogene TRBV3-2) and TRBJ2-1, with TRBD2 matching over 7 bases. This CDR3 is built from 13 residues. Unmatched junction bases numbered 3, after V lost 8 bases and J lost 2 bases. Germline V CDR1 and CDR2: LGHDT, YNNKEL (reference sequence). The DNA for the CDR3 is TGTGCCAGCCGGGGGGACCCCTACAATGAGCAGTTCTTC. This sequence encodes CASRGDPYNEQFF.

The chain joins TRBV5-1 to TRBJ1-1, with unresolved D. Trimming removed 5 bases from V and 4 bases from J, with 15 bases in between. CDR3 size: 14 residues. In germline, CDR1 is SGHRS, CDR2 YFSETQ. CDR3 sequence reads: CASSSVVEGTEAFF. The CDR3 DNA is TGCGCCAGCAGTTCGGTCGTGGAGGGCACTGAAGCTTTCTTT.

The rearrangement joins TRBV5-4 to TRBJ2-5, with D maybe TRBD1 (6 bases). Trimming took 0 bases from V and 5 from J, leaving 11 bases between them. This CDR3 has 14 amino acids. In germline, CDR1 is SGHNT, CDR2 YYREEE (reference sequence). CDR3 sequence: CASSLDRVIETQYF. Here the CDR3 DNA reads TGTGCCAGCAGCTTGGACAGGGTCATCGAGACCCAGTACTTC.

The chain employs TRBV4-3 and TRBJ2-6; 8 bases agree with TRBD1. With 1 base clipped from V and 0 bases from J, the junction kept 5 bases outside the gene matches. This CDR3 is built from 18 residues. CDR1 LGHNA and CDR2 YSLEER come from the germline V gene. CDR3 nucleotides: TGCGCCAGCAGCCAAGGCGACAGGGGTAGCTCTGGGGCCAACGTCCTGACTTTC. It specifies CASSQGDRGSSGANVLTF.

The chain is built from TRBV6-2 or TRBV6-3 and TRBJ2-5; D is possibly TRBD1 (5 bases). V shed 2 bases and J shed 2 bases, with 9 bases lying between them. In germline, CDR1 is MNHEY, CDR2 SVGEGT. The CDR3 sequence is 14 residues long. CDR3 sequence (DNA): TGTGCCAGCAGTTACATTCGACAGCAAGAGACCCAGTACTTC. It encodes CASSYIRQQETQYF.

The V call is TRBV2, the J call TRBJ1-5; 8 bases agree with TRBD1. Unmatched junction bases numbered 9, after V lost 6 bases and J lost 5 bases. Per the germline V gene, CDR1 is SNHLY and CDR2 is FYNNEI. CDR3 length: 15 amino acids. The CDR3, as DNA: TGTGCCAGCAGAAACCGCGGGACAGGCGATCAGCCCCAGCATTTT. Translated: CASRNRGTGDQPQHF.